This entry lists 14 T cell receptor beta chains sequenced from one sample in a study of OX40 agonist ivuxolimab in advanced cancers. The method was immunoSEQ multiplex PCR; TCRdb's version includes in-frame clones alone and lacks a portion of them. The sample yields more than 40,000 clones, about 91% seen once. The input for sequencing was CD4+ or CD8+ T cells sorted from blood, taken in a trial of the OX40 agonist ivuxolimab. The receptor source for this set is an adult with an advanced solid tumor such as melanoma, head and neck, liver or kidney cancer.

The gene calls are TRBV9 and TRBJ2-3; no clear D gene. With 1 base removed from V and 4 bases from J, the gap between germline ends came to 10 bases. Germline CDR1 SGDLS, CDR2 YYNGEE. The CDR3 runs 14 residues. CDR3 residues: CASSVHGSSDTQYF. The DNA for the CDR3 is TGTGCCAGCAGCGTACATGGATCTTCAGATACGCAGTATTTT.

The chain is built from TRBV2 and TRBJ2-3; D possibly corresponds to TRBD1 (6 bases). The CDR3 length is 15 residues. Germline CDR1 is SNHLY and CDR2 is FYNNEI. V was trimmed by 5 bases and J by 2 bases, leaving 14 bases between them. DNA for the CDR3: TGTGCCAGCAGTACCCTGGGACACCCCACAGATACGCAGTATTTT. Its protein is CASSTLGHPTDTQYF. The complete variable domain, with remaining parts taken from reference TRBV2 and TRBJ2-3, reads EPEVTQTPSHQVTQMGQEVILRCVPISNHLYFYWYRQILGQKVEFLVSFYNNEISEKSEIFDDQFSVERPDGSNFTLKIRSTKLEDSAMYFCASSTLGHPTDTQYFGPGTRLTVL.

The CDR3 DNA sequence: TGTGCCAGCAGCTCCCCGAGACAGGTCACAACAATGAGTGAGCAGTTCTTC. Translating gives CASSSPRQVTTMSEQFF. This rearrangement joins TRBV11-2 to TRBJ2-1; D is perhaps TRBD1 (6 bases). Germline CDR1 is SGHAT and CDR2 is FQNNGV. Deletions cut 4 bases from V and 9 bases from J, with 25 bases between. The CDR3 spans 17 residues. The whole variable domain, filled in from reference TRBV11-2 and TRBJ2-1, reads EAGVAQSPRYKIIEKRQSVAFWCNPISGHATLYWYQQILGQGPKLLIQFQNNGVVDDSQLPKDRFSAERLKGVDSTLKIQPAKLEDSAVYLCASSSPRQVTTMSEQFFGPGTRLTVL.

This CDR3 reads CASMWAGNTIYF. The CDR3 bases are TGTGCCAGCATGTGGGCTGGAAACACCATATATTTT. J is TRBJ1-3 and V is TRBV19; D gene uncertain. This CDR3 contains 12 residues. Trimming left V 9 bases short and J 2 bases short, with 8 bases between. Germline values: CDR1 LNHDA, CDR2 SQIVND (reference sequence).

J is TRBJ2-2 and V is TRBV5-1; D possibly uses TRBD1 or TRBD2 (5 bases each). The CDR3 is 15 amino acids. Trimming took 7 bases from V and 3 from J, leaving 16 bases between them. The germline V gene encodes CDR1 SGHRS and CDR2 YFSETQ. In DNA, the CDR3 is TGCGCCAGCGCCCAGGGAGAGGCCTACACCGGGGAGCTGTTTTTT. It is translated as CASAQGEAYTGELFF.

In its sample, this clone was seen once. J is TRBJ2-7 and V is TRBV6-1; 9 bases align to TRBD2. This CDR3 spans 16 amino acids. After removal of 0 bases from V and 4 bases from J, the junction contained 7 bases not matched to a gene. Germline loops: CDR1 MNHNS, CDR2 SASEGT. CDR3 region: CASSEAPGLAYYEQYF. In DNA, the CDR3 is TGTGCCAGCAGTGAAGCGCCGGGACTAGCTTATTACGAGCAGTACTTC.

The rearrangement links TRBV4-2 to TRBJ2-7; D is possibly TRBD2 (6 bases). Trimming took off 0 bases at V and 0 bases at J, with 12 bases between the two ends. The CDR3 covers 16 residues. Germline CDR1 and CDR2: LGHNA and YNFKEQ. The CDR3 bases are TGTGCCAGCAGCCAAGAATTAGCGGAGGGCTCCTACGAGCAGTACTTC. Amino acids: CASSQELAEGSYEQYF.

The genes are TRBV4-1 and TRBJ2-3; TRBD1 agrees at 8 bases. The V and J ends lost 3 bases and 4 bases, in that order; junction bases with no gene match: 9. The CDR3 totals 16 residues. In germline, CDR1 is MGHRA, CDR2 YSYEKL. The DNA for the CDR3 is TGCGCCAGCAGCCAGGTCGGGACAGGCGATTCAGATACGCAGTATTTT. Residues: CASSQVGTGDSDTQYF.

The gene calls are TRBV13 and TRBJ2-1, with TRBD2 identical over 14 bases. Germline V lookup: CDR1 PRHDT, CDR2 FYEKMQ (reference sequence). The V and J ends lost 5 bases and 12 bases, in that order; junction bases with no gene match: 9. The CDR3 loop spans 15 amino acids. CDR3 in DNA: TGTGCCAGCAGCCAGGGACTAGCGGGAGTCGTCGGGCAGTTCTTC. It encodes CASSQGLAGVVGQFF.

This chain joins TRBV4-1 and TRBJ2-5; a possible D gene is TRBD1 (6 bases). The J call may be wrong; the DNA end is better matched by TRBJ2-7. The CDR3 covers 15 residues. Germline V gene sequence: CDR1 MGHRA, CDR2 YSYEKL. The CDR3 protein is CASSQDARGSYEQYF. The CDR3 nucleotides are TGCGCCAGCAGCCAAGACGCCAGGGGTAGTTACGAGCAGTACTTC.

Comments on this clone: The germline gene is not matched at one end of the junction; a read error may be the cause. The chain combines TRBV6-5 with TRBJ2-2; tentative D call: TRBD1 (6 bases). The CDR3 totals 16 residues. Germline loops: CDR1 MNHEY, CDR2 SVGAGI. CDR3: CASSNSRGANTGELFF. DNA for the CDR3: TGTGCCAGCAGTAACTCCAGGGGCGCGAACACCGGGGAGCTGTTTTTT.

The chain joins TRBV28 to TRBJ2-3, with D uncertain. From germline, CDR1 is MDHEN and CDR2 SYDVKM. The CDR3 length is 13 residues. The V end was cut by 4 bases, the J end by 3 bases, with 8 bases between. CDR3 in DNA: TGTGCCAGCAGTTCAGACGGGACAGATACGCAGTATTTT. It is translated as CASSSDGTDTQYF.

The V gene is TRBV6-6, the J gene TRBJ2-5; a weak D match, TRBD1 (6 bases). Germline-derived CDR1 and CDR2 are MNHNY and SVGAGI (reference sequence). V shed 8 bases and J shed 7 bases, with 20 bases lying between them. The CDR3 is 14 amino acids. For the CDR3, the DNA is TGTGCCAGCCGTGCACACGACAGGTTCAGGACCCAGTACTTC. This sequence encodes CASRAHDRFRTQYF.

This clone is a singleton in its sample. The J gene is TRBJ2-2, the V gene TRBV5-6, with D perhaps TRBD2 (6 bases). The CDR3 runs to 13 residues. CDR1 is SGHDT, CDR2 YYEEEE, per germline. V gave up 6 bases and J gave up 7 bases, with 13 bases separating them. The CDR3, as DNA: TGTGCCAGCACCCCGGACTATGGCGGGGAGCTGTTTTTT. Translation gives CASTPDYGGELFF.